Sequencing of this T cell receptor (beta chain) was carried out in a study of early T cells in non-severe SARS-CoV-2 infection. The wider study: Investigators sequenced bulk RNA drawn from unsorted whole blood, and chains remained unpaired.

Study-level points and caveats: Sequences matched to VDJdb favored anti-spike CD8 responses, while private and CD4 specificities were missed.

This clonotype was seen a handful of times. Its specificity is not known. The germline V and J ends were trimmed by 5 bases and 6 bases, with 13 bases remaining between them. Germline loops: CDR1 SGHTA, CDR2 FQGTGA. This CDR3 spans 14 amino acids. Individual cDNA molecules each received unique molecular identifiers attached to them. TCRdb redid the calling of the 5' RACE reads with MiXCR, one entry per CDR3 protein. This table holds about 110,000 distinct CDR3 sequences, roughly 12% found once. The V call is TRBV7-3, the J call TRBJ2-2, with D possibly matching TRBD2 (5 bases). The sequenced sample was whole blood, obtained at baseline. The receptor was derived from an adult who was a healthcare worker with PCR-confirmed SARS-CoV-2 infection or an uninfected control (not recorded which). The CDR3 sequence is CASSPRGRAGELFF. The CDR3 DNA follows: TGTGCCAGCAGCCCCCGAGGGCGGGCCGGGGAGCTGTTTTTT.